This T cell receptor (beta chain) was captured by sequencing in a study of cytomegalovirus exposure and HLA in healthy donors. This clone was recorded only once. Primers for the PCR totalled 60 Vbeta and 13 Jbeta. The assay was immunoSEQ multiplex PCR, and TCRdb's table has in-frame clones only and misses some. The sample includes about 160,000 clones, less than 85% of them seen just once. V was trimmed by 4 bases and J by 3 bases, leaving 9 bases between them. CDR3 length: 13 amino acids. Germline V gene sequence: CDR1 SNHLY, CDR2 FYNNEI. The chain links TRBV2 to TRBJ1-2; maybe TRBD1 (5 bases). Input material: PBMCs. This sequence originates from a man between 40 and 49 years old in good health and CMV-seronegative. CDR3 sequence: CASSGLQDYGYTF. CDR3 nucleotides: TGTGCCAGCAGTGGTTTACAGGACTATGGCTACACCTTC.